The T cell receptor (beta chain) under discussion was sequenced for a study of memory CD4+ T cells and cytomegalovirus serostatus. Study-wide context: This sample comes from healthy Belgian adults, about 10 CMV seropositive, 24 seronegative.

TCRdb's table, derived via immunoSEQ multiplex PCR, lists solely in-frame clones and lacks some. In the table there are roughly 49,000 clones, about 79% of which are singletons. The sort gate was single viable CD3+CD4+CD8-CD45RO+ cells for memory CD4+ T cells. V was trimmed by 6 bases and J by 4 bases, leaving 15 bases between them. The CDR3 is 14 amino acids. Germline values: CDR1 MRHNA, CDR2 SNTAGT. This receptor was taken from an adult in good health and CMV-seronegative. The material sequenced was memory CD4+ T cells from blood. V gene TRBV6-4 combines with J gene TRBJ1-1, with D maybe TRBD1 (6 bases). In nucleotides, the CDR3 is TGTGCCAGCAGCCTAGACAGGCAGGGCACTGAAGCTTTCTTT. Its translation: CASSLDRQGTEAFF.